This TCR beta chain was documented in a study of shared clonotypes between healthy human individuals. Notes on this clone: Its specificity is not known.

Every subset's genomic DNA went evenly onto several immunoSEQ plates. In the authors' methods: Filtering of immunoSEQ junctional sequences could not match full-length read filtering. TCRdb's table, derived via immunoSEQ multiplex PCR, lists solely in-frame clones and lacks some. From that table come the V and J calls and clone size; the DNA was used to work out D and trimming. The sample consists of approximately 500,000 clones, 81% of them appearing once. Per germline, CDR1 LNHDA and CDR2 SQIVND (reference sequence). This CDR3 region has 15 residues. Trimming stripped 6 bases from V and 4 bases from J, with 15 bases between. Researchers drew on around 83 million PBMCs for genomic DNA from unsorted samples. Findings and limits, study-wide: How much donors shared clonotypes was expected to be affected by sequencing depth.

The TCR sequence derives from a middle-aged woman in good health. Some clones in this sample may be carry-over from other donors' samples. J is TRBJ1-4 and V is TRBV19; possibly TRBD1 for D (5 bases). The sample taken for sequencing was PBMCs. The CDR3 DNA is TGTGCCAGTAGATCGCCGGGACGGAATAATGAAAAACTGTTTTTT. This encodes CASRSPGRNNEKLFF.